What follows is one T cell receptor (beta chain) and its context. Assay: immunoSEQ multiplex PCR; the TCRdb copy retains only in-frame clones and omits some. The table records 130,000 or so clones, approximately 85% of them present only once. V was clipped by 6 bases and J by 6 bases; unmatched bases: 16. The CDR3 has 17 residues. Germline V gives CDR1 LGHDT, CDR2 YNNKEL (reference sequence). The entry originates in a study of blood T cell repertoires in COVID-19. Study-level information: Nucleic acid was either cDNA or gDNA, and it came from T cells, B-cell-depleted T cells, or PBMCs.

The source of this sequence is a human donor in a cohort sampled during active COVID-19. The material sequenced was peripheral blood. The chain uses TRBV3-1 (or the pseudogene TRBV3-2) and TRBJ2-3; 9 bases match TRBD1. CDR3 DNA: TGTGCCAGCAGACGCCCGAACAGGGGGCGCTTTCCCGATACGCAGTATTTT. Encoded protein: CASRRPNRGRFPDTQYF.